A selection of T cell receptor beta chains follows, all from one sample in a study of regulatory and conventional T cells in RAG deficiency. Measured with immunoSEQ multiplex PCR; TCRdb has only the in-frame clones, and not every one. The sample gives 8,500 or so clones, 70% to 90% of which show up once; 30% to 40% is in the top ten. This sample was shared with a second study, whose subject was regulatory T cells.

Input material: CD8+ T cells sorted from blood. Receptors originate from a human donor in good health. Both conserved end residues are part of each CDR3. The D gene is left open where the match is weak. Where a row states a size, it is once, few, many or the class of an expanded clone; other rows omit it.

>TRBV13|NA|TRBJ2-4|TRBD2
CASSPRGGSVKNIQYF
TGTGCCAGCAGCCCACGGGGGGGTTCGGTCAAAAACATTCAGTACTTC
>TRBV6-5|NA|TRBJ2-3|TRBD2
CASSSLGARGDTQYF
TGTGCCAGCAGTTCCTTAGGGGCGCGGGGGGATACGCAGTATTTT
>TRBV4-1|NA|TRBJ2-1|TRBD2
CASSRLSAGGSYNEQFF
TGCGCCAGCAGCCGCCTCTCAGCGGGAGGGTCATACAATGAGCAGTTCTTC
>TRBV5-1|NA|TRBJ2-6|NA
CASSLTGYSGANVLTF
TGCGCCAGCAGCTTGACAGGTTATTCTGGGGCCAACGTCCTGACTTTC
>TRBV7-8|few|TRBJ2-7|TRBD2
CASSLALAGYEQYF
TGTGCCAGCAGCTTAGCACTAGCGGGCTACGAGCAGTACTTC
>TRBV9|NA|TRBJ1-3|NA
CASSAEEVSGNTIYF
TGTGCCAGCAGCGCCGAAGAGGTCTCGGGAAACACCATATATTTT
>TRBV5-1|NA|TRBJ2-7|NA
CASSLGGGFYEQYF
TGCGCCAGCAGCTTGGGTGGGGGATTCTACGAGCAGTACTTC